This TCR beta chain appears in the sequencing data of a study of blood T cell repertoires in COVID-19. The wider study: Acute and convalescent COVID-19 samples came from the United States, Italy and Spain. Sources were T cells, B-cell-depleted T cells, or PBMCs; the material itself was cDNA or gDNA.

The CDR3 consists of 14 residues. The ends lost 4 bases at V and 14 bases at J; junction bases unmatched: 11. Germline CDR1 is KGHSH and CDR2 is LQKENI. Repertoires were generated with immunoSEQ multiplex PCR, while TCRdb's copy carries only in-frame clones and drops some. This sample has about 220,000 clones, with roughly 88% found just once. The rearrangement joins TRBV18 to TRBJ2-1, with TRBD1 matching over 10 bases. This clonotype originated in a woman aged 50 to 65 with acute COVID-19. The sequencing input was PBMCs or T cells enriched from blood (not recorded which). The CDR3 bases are TGTGCCAGCTCACGGTCGGGACAGGGGCAGGAGGAGTTCTTC. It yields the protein CASSRSGQGQEEFF.